What follows are 27 T cell receptor beta chains derived from one specimen sequenced in a study of technical replicates of blood from a handful of donors. This table comes from immunoSEQ multiplex PCR, and its TCRdb copy is limited to in-frame clones, with some not included. This table has roughly 15,000 clones, around 85% appearing once. The sequenced sample was PBMCs. The source of these receptors is a human donor in good health.

This clone was counted between two and nine times. The chain couples TRBV7-9 to TRBJ1-1, with TRBD1 identical over 8 bases. The CDR3 has 13 amino acids. V dropped 6 bases and J dropped 10; count of bases not matched to a gene: 10. CDR1 is SEHNR, CDR2 FQNEAQ, per germline (reference sequence). Here the CDR3 reads CASSRTGWIGAFF. In DNA form, the CDR3 reads TGTGCCAGCAGTCGGACAGGGTGGATTGGAGCTTTCTTT.

This chain uses TRBV19 with TRBJ1-1, with D possibly TRBD1 on 6 matching bases. From germline, CDR1 is LNHDA and CDR2 SQIVND (reference sequence). Trimming cost V 4 bases and J 7 bases, with 13 bases left between them. The CDR3 extends over 13 amino acids. The CDR3 DNA reads TGTGCCAGTAGTACTTGGACAGAGAGTGAAGCTTTCTTT. It codes for CASSTWTESEAFF.

The CDR3 is CASSQDGREAFYEQYF. The DNA for the CDR3 is TGCGCCAGCAGCCAAGATGGGCGGGAGGCCTTCTACGAGCAGTACTTC. The chain has TRBV4-1 and TRBJ2-7; 8 bases are a match to TRBD2. V shed 0 bases and J 3 bases; nucleotides not matched to a gene: 7. The CDR3 length is 16 residues. The germline V gene has CDR1 MGHRA and CDR2 YSYEKL.

This chain uses TRBV5-5 with TRBJ2-7; 9 bases line up with TRBD2. V shed 6 bases, J shed 12 bases, and the junction held 10 bases outside the gene matches. Looked up from germline, CDR1 is SGHKS and CDR2 is YYEKEE (reference sequence). This CDR3 has 12 residues. The CDR3 sequence: CASKGLADAAYF. CDR3 in DNA: TGTGCCAGCAAGGGACTAGCTGATGCTGCGTACTTC.

The DNA for the CDR3 is TGTGCCAGCAGTCCCCAGGGGTACTACAATGAGCAGTTCTTC. Translated, it gives CASSPQGYYNEQFF. The chain recombines TRBV27 with TRBJ2-1, with D tentatively TRBD1 (6 bases). The CDR3 is made up of 14 amino acids. V lost 5 bases, J lost 3 bases, and 11 bases lay in between. Germline V gene sequence: CDR1 MNHEY, CDR2 SMNVEV (reference sequence).

This clone was seen only once. The chain combines TRBV6-5 with TRBJ1-2, with a weak D call TRBD1 (5 bases). Per germline, CDR1 MNHEY and CDR2 SVGAGI. V was shortened by 8 bases and J by 4 bases, with 14 bases between the two germline ends. The CDR3 sequence is 13 residues long. The CDR3 nucleotides read TGTGCCAGCCGTGGCTTCGACAGCTATGGCTACACCTTC. As protein: CASRGFDSYGYTF.

The table lists this clone with a few counts. This chain connects TRBV2 to TRBJ1-2; TRBD1 agrees at 9 bases. The CDR3 runs to 13 residues. Germline CDR1 SNHLY, CDR2 FYNNEI. J gave up 5 bases and V 7 bases, and 5 bases lay outside the gene matches. For the CDR3, the DNA is TGTGCCAGCATACGGGACAGGGAGTATGGCTACACCTTC. Translating it yields CASIRDREYGYTF.

This clone was counted a few times. The chain has TRBV5-6 and TRBJ1-1; unclear D gene. V was pared by 4 bases and J by 4 bases, with 14 bases between. Germline loops: CDR1 SGHDT, CDR2 YYEEEE. CDR3 length: 14 residues. CDR3 loop: CASSLRAGITEAFF. The DNA for the CDR3 is TGTGCCAGCAGCCTGCGGGCGGGAATCACTGAAGCTTTCTTT. The whole variable domain, filled in from reference TRBV5-6 and TRBJ1-1, reads DAGVTQSPTHLIKTRGQQVTLRCSPKSGHDTVSWYQQALGQGPQFIFQYYEEEERQRGNFPDRFSGHQFPNYSSELNVNALLLGDSALYLCASSLRAGITEAFFGQGTRLTVV.

The V call is TRBV18, the J call TRBJ2-2, with TRBD1 identical over 7 bases. This CDR3 comprises 14 residues. Unmatched junction bases numbered 4, after V lost 3 bases and J lost 6 bases. Germline CDR1 is KGHSH and CDR2 is LQKENI. The CDR3 DNA sequence: TGTGCCAGCTCACCCCGACAGGGCCCCGGGGAGCTGTTTTTT. This translates into CASSPRQGPGELFF. Full variable domain (rest looked up from reference TRBV18 and TRBJ2-2): NAGVMQNPRHLVRRRGQEARLRCSPMKGHSHVYWYRQLPEEGLKFMVYLQKENIIDESGMPKERFSAEFPKEGPSILRIQQVVRGDSAAYFCASSPRQGPGELFFGEGSRLTVL.

V is TRBV7-9 and J is TRBJ2-7, with 8 bases that match TRBD1. The J segment lost 0 bases and the V segment lost 4 bases, leaving 5 bases of the junction unmatched. The CDR3 consists of 15 residues. Germline CDR1 SEHNR, CDR2 FQNEAQ (reference sequence). In nucleotides, the CDR3 is TGTGCCAGCAGCTCTGACAGGGGTAGCTCCTACGAGCAGTACTTC. It is translated as CASSSDRGSSYEQYF. Looking up the rest from reference TRBV7-9 and TRBJ2-7 gives the full variable domain: DTGVSQNPRHKITKRGQNVTFRCDPISEHNRLYWYRQTLGQGPEFLTYFQNEAQLEKSRLLSDRFSAERPKGSFSTLEIQRTEQGDSAMYLCASSSDRGSSYEQYFGPGTRLTVT.

CDR3 nucleotides: TGTGCCAGCAGCTCGCGTCAGGGGAGCGGCTACACCTTC. This sequence encodes CASSSRQGSGYTF. The V and J genes are TRBV7-9 and TRBJ1-2; D might be TRBD1 (6 bases). The CDR3 extends over 13 amino acids. Germline values: CDR1 SEHNR, CDR2 FQNEAQ (reference sequence). V was shortened by 4 bases and J by 8 bases, with 14 bases between the two germline ends.

The rearrangement joins TRBV5-5 to TRBJ2-1; perhaps TRBD2 as D (6 bases). This CDR3 is 18 amino acids long. Germline CDR1 SGHKS, CDR2 YYEKEE (reference sequence). Trimming cost V 3 bases and J 0 bases, with 19 bases left between them. In DNA form, the CDR3 reads TGTGCCAGCAGCTGGGCAAGGGAACGGGAGAGCTCCTACAATGAGCAGTTCTTC. Translated: CASSWARERESSYNEQFF.

This chain connects TRBV6-6 to TRBJ2-2; TRBD2 matches 9 bases. The CDR3 is made up of 15 amino acids. V was pared by 0 bases and J by 4 bases, with 0 bases of the junction left unmatched. Germline CDR1 and CDR2: MNHNY and SVGAGI (reference sequence). The CDR3 is CASSYSREGTGELFF. The CDR3, as DNA: TGTGCCAGCAGTTACTCGCGGGAGGGCACCGGGGAGCTGTTTTTT.

This chain connects TRBV7-2 to TRBJ1-1, with TRBD1 as a possible D gene (6 bases). Germline CDR1 is SGHTA and CDR2 is FQGNSA. V shed 10 bases and J shed 5 bases, with 11 bases lying between them. The CDR3 loop spans 11 amino acids. This CDR3 reads CATLRGTEAFF. The CDR3 nucleotides read TGTGCCACCCTCAGGGGAACTGAAGCTTTCTTT.

The V gene is TRBV27, the J gene TRBJ2-1; 14 bases are a match to TRBD2. Trimming removed 1 base from V and 9 bases from J; junction bases left unmatched: 8. CDR1 is MNHEY and CDR2 is SMNVEV in the germline V gene (reference sequence). The length of the CDR3 is 17 residues. The CDR3 bases are TGTGCCAGCAGTTTATTAAAGGGGACTAGCGGGAGTGGTGAGCAGTTCTTC. Translated, it gives CASSLLKGTSGSGEQFF.

Sample share makes this clone medium-sized (0.01 to 0.1%). The chain combines TRBV27 with TRBJ2-1, with 7 bases lining up with TRBD2. This CDR3 spans 13 amino acids. The germline V gene encodes CDR1 MNHEY and CDR2 SMNVEV (reference sequence). V was pared by 4 bases and J by 9 bases, with 6 bases of the junction left unmatched. The CDR3 DNA reads TGTGCCAGCAGTTCTACTAGCGCGGGTGAGCAGTTCTTC. It translates to CASSSTSAGEQFF.

CDR3 sequence reads: CASSFVGRLYNEQFF. The CDR3 coding sequence is TGTGCCAGCAGTTTTGTCGGGAGGCTTTACAATGAGCAGTTCTTC. This chain joins TRBV27 and TRBJ2-1, with 7 bases matching TRBD2. The CDR3 runs 15 residues. V lost 3 bases, J lost 4 bases, and 6 bases stayed unmatched. Germline V gives CDR1 MNHEY, CDR2 SMNVEV (reference sequence).

This clone was seen a few times. The rearrangement uses TRBV5-1 and TRBJ2-2, with 9 bases matching TRBD2. V was clipped by 5 bases and J by 4 bases; unmatched bases: 3. CDR1 and CDR2 from the germline V gene are SGHRS and YFSETQ. CDR3 length: 14 residues. In nucleotides, the CDR3 is TGCGCCAGCAGGCGGGGGGGAGGCACCGGGGAGCTGTTTTTT. This gives the protein CASRRGGGTGELFF.

The chain is built from TRBV11-2 and TRBJ1-1; 7 bases fit TRBD1. CDR1 SGHAT and CDR2 FQNNGV come from the germline V gene. The ends lost 5 bases at V and 6 bases at J; junction bases unmatched: 6. CDR3 size: 13 residues. CDR3 region: CASSIGTVAEAFF. The CDR3 region has the DNA TGTGCCAGCAGCATCGGGACAGTGGCTGAAGCTTTCTTT.

The V gene is TRBV12-5, the J gene TRBJ2-3, with 12 positions matching TRBD2. V lost 6 bases to trimming and J lost 3 bases; unmatched junction nucleotides: 4. This CDR3 comprises 15 residues. Germline CDR1 LGHNT, CDR2 FRNRAP. CDR3 DNA: TGTGCTAGTGGCCCCGGGACTAGCGGGACAGATACGCAGTATTTT. Its translation is CASGPGTSGTDTQYF. The full variable domain, in which reference TRBV12-5 and TRBJ2-3 provide the parts outside the CDR3, is DARVTQTPRHKVTEMGQEVTMRCQPILGHNTVFWYRQTMMQGLELLAYFRNRAPLDDSGMPKDRFSAEMPDATLATLKIQPSEPRDSAVYFCASGPGTSGTDTQYFGPGTRLTVL.

The chain uses TRBV7-9 and TRBJ2-3, with TRBD1 matching 7 bases. CDR1 and CDR2 from the germline V gene are SEHNR and FQNEAQ (reference sequence). J lost 6 bases, V lost 5 bases, and 5 bases had no gene match. This CDR3 region has 13 residues. The CDR3: CASSPRGPDTQYF. CDR3 sequence (DNA): TGTGCCAGCAGCCCGAGGGGGCCCGATACGCAGTATTTT.

This clone showed up just a few times. V is TRBV2 and J is TRBJ1-2; weak D call: TRBD1 (5 bases). The CDR3 sequence is 12 residues long. CDR1 is SNHLY and CDR2 is FYNNEI in the germline V gene. V lost 5 bases to trimming and J lost 6 bases, with 10 bases between them. CDR3 loop: CASSSAGNGYTF. The CDR3 nucleotides are TGTGCCAGCAGTTCTGCAGGGAATGGCTACACCTTC. Variable domain in full (rest from reference TRBV2 and TRBJ1-2): EPEVTQTPSHQVTQMGQEVILRCVPISNHLYFYWYRQILGQKVEFLVSFYNNEISEKSEIFDDQFSVERPDGSNFTLKIRSTKLEDSAMYFCASSSAGNGYTFGSGTRLTVV.

J is TRBJ1-1 and V is TRBV7-8, with D unresolved. Germline V gene data show CDR1 as SGHVS and CDR2 as FQNEAQ. There are 19 residues in the CDR3. The V end was cut by 1 base, the J end by 1 base, with 22 bases between. The CDR3 sequence is CASSLVVRPTTNPNTEAFF. In DNA, the CDR3 is TGTGCCAGCAGCTTAGTGGTTAGACCCACTACCAACCCGAACACTGAAGCTTTCTTT.

This chain joins TRBV7-9 and TRBJ2-2; possibly TRBD1 for D (6 bases). This CDR3 has 16 amino acids. Per germline, CDR1 SEHNR and CDR2 FQNEAQ (reference sequence). The V and J ends lost 9 bases and 5 bases respectively, with 22 bases between them. CDR3 sequence reads: CASSKGEAILTGELFF. The CDR3 nucleotides read TGTGCCAGTTCCAAGGGGGAAGCGATATTGACCGGGGAGCTGTTTTTT.

The V gene is TRBV7-3, the J gene TRBJ2-1, with a weak D call TRBD2 (5 bases). Germline assignment: CDR1 SGHTA and CDR2 FQGTGA. The CDR3 contains 13 residues. V gave up 3 bases and J gave up 16 bases, with 19 bases separating them. The DNA of the CDR3 is TGTGCCAGCAGCTTTACGAGCGACTATCCGTTATTCTTC. This codes for CASSFTSDYPLFF.

The rearrangement joins TRBV5-1 to TRBJ2-1; 9 nucleotides agree with TRBD1. Germline assignment: CDR1 SGHRS and CDR2 YFSETQ. V was pared by 4 bases and J by 8 bases, with 7 bases of the junction left unmatched. The CDR3 is 14 residues long. Written as DNA, the CDR3 is TGCGCCAGCAGCCCGGGACAGGGTTTGGATGAGCAGTTCTTC. Its translation is CASSPGQGLDEQFF.

This chain connects TRBV19 to TRBJ1-4; 7 bases map to TRBD1. Germline values: CDR1 LNHDA, CDR2 SQIVND (reference sequence). This CDR3 spans 15 amino acids. V lost 4 bases to trimming and J lost 7 bases; unmatched junction nucleotides: 9. CDR3 DNA sequence: TGTGCCAGTAGTAGTCTGACAGGGTCGGGTGAAAAACTGTTTTTT. Translation gives CASSSLTGSGEKLFF.